This TCR beta chain was captured by sequencing in a study of cytomegalovirus exposure and HLA in healthy donors. CDR1 is MNHEY, CDR2 SVGAGI, per germline. Trimming at V came to 2 bases and at J to 1 base, leaving 1 base not matched to a gene. This CDR3 is built from 14 residues. 60 Vbeta and 13 Jbeta primers were used in PCR. Some clones are missing from TCRdb's copy, which holds only in-frame ones; the method was immunoSEQ multiplex PCR. This table has around 150,000 clones, 60% to 80% appearing once. The chain employs TRBV6-5 and TRBJ2-5; 7 bases match TRBD1. Sequenced sample: PBMCs. This receptor was identified in a man younger than 30 in good health and CMV-seropositive. The CDR3 coding sequence is TGTGCCAGCAGTTACGCAGGGGGCCAAGAGACCCAGTACTTC. Protein: CASSYAGGQETQYF.